This T cell receptor beta chain comes out of a study of blood T cell repertoires in COVID-19. TCRdb's table, derived via immunoSEQ multiplex PCR, lists solely in-frame clones and lacks some. The sample lists roughly 150,000 clones; 84% were seen once. Germline loops: CDR1 MDHEN, CDR2 SYDVKM. This CDR3 spans 14 amino acids. Trimming removed 4 bases from V and 5 bases from J; junction bases left unmatched: 5. This TCR was sampled from a woman aged 80 or over with COVID-19, enrolled during active disease. V gene TRBV28 combines with J gene TRBJ1-5; 7 nucleotides line up with TRBD1. Sequenced material: peripheral blood. CDR3 amino acids: CASSSGQDYQPQHF. CDR3 in DNA: TGTGCCAGCAGTTCAGGACAGGATTATCAGCCCCAGCATTTT.